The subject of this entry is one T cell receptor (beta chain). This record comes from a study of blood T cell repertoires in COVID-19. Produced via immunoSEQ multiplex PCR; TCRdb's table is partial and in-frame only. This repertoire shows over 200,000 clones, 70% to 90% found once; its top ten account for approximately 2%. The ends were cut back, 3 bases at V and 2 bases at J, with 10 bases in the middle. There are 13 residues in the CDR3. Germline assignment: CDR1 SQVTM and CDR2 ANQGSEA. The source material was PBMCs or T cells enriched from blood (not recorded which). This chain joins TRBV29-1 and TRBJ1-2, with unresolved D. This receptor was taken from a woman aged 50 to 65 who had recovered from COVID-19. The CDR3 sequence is CSVDPGSNYGYTF. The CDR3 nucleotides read TGCAGCGTTGATCCAGGTTCGAACTATGGCTACACCTTC.